The T cell receptor (beta chain) described here comes from a study of T cell repertoires in cytomegalovirus infection. Background on the study: Both recently identified HLA-C-restricted and well-studied HLA-B-restricted CMV epitopes were used in the study. A matching HLA type, together with CMV infection, was signaled by public TCR beta signatures. Points from the study as a whole: HLA-C-restricted TCR beta clonotypes specific for CMV led the ex vivo response. Accumulated public TCR beta family frequency recognized individuals carrying CMV together with the relevant HLA.

On this clonotype itself: The antigen is not known.

Germline V gives CDR1 MNHNS, CDR2 SASEGT. With V trimmed by 6 bases and J by 3 bases, 3 bases remained unmatched. This CDR3 has 14 amino acids. TCRdb independently ran MiXCR on the reads; one entry per CDR3 protein. The sample shows about 830,000 distinct CDR3 sequences, approximately 30% of them seen only once. The source was cultured CD8+ T cells from PBMCs, collected from culture after CMV antigen stimulation. The sequence was obtained from a human donor in good health (CMV status not recorded). Some clones in this sample may be carry-over from other donors' samples. The chain recombines TRBV6-1 with TRBJ2-5, with 11 nucleotides matching TRBD1. In nucleotides, the CDR3 is TGTGCCAGCAGATCGGGACAGGGGGAAGAGACCCAGTACTTC. Protein product: CASRSGQGEETQYF.